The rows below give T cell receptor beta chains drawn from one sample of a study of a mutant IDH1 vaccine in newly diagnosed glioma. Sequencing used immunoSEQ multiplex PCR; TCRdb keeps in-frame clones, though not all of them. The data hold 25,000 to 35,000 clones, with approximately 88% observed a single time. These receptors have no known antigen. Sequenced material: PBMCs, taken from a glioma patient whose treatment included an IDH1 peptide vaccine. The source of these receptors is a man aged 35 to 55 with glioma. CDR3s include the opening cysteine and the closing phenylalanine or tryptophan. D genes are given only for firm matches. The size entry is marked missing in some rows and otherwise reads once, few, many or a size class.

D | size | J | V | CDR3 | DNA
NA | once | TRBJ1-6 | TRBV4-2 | CASSQEVGGSSYNSPLHF | TGTGCCAGCAGCCAAGAAGTCGGGGGGAGCTCCTATAATTCACCCCTCCACTTT
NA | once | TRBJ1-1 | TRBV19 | CASQEQGMGTEAFF | TGTGCCAGCCAAGAACAGGGTATGGGCACTGAAGCTTTCTTT
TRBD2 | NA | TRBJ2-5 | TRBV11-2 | CASSLDLAGSQGTQYF | TGTGCCAGCAGCTTAGATCTAGCGGGGAGCCAAGGGACCCAGTACTTC
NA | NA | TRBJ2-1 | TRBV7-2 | CASSLITVDNEQFF | TGTGCCAGCAGCTTAATTACGGTGGACAATGAGCAGTTCTTC
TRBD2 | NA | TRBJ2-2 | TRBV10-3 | CAISGTSGGSNTGELFF | TGTGCCATCAGTGGGACTAGCGGGGGGTCAAACACCGGGGAGCTGTTTTTT
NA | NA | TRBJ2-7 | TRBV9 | CASSGGRQSSYEQYF | TGTGCCAGCAGCGGAGGCAGACAAAGCTCCTACGAGCAGTACTTC
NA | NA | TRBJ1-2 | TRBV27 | CASSQTISEGVYGYTF | TGTGCCAGCAGTCAGACAATCTCGGAGGGAGTCTATGGCTACACCTTC
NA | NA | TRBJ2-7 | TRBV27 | CASSRTGESYEQYF | TGTGCCAGCAGTCGGACTGGGGAATCCTACGAGCAGTACTTC
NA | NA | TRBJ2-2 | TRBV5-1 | CASSLAGGVGTGELFF | TGCGCCAGCAGCTTGGCCGGAGGGGTTGGAACCGGGGAGCTGTTTTTT
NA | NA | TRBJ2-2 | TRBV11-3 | CASSLVQGTGELFF | TGTGCCAGCAGCTTAGTTCAGGGAACCGGGGAGCTGTTTTTT
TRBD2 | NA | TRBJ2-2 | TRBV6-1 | CASRLAGVNTGELFF | TGTGCCAGCAGACTAGCGGGGGTGAACACCGGGGAGCTGTTTTTT
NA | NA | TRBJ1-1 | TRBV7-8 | CASSLPDSRTEAFF | TGTGCCAGCAGCTTACCGGACAGCCGAACTGAAGCTTTCTTT
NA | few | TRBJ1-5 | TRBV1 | CTNRFRQANQPQHF | TGCACCAACCGATTCCGACAGGCCAATCAGCCCCAGCATTTT
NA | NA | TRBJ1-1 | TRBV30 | CACERNTEAFF | TGTGCCTGCGAGAGAAACACTGAAGCTTTCTTT
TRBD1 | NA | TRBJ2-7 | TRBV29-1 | CSVAGTGFYEQYF | TGCAGCGTAGCCGGGACAGGATTCTACGAGCAGTACTTC
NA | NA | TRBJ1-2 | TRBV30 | CAWSSNYGYTF | TGTGCCTGGAGTTCCAACTATGGCTACACCTTC
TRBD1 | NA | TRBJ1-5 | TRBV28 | CASSLHRGRGVPQHF | TGTGCCAGCAGTTTACATAGGGGCAGGGGGGTGCCCCAGCATTTT
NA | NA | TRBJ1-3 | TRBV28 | CASSLGGPGNTIYF | TGTGCCAGCAGTTTAGGGGGGCCCGGAAACACCATATATTTT
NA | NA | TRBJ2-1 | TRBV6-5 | CASSYLGGNEQFF | TGTGCCAGCAGTTACTTAGGGGGCAATGAGCAGTTCTTC
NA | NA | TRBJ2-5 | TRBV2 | CASREIETQYF | TGTGCCAGCAGGGAAATAGAGACCCAGTACTTC
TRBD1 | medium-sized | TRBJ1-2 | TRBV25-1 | CASSEGNRGSYGYTF | TGTGCCAGCAGTGAAGGGAACAGGGGGAGCTATGGCTACACCTTC
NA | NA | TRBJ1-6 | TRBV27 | CASSEGGYSPLHF | TGTGCCAGCAGCGAAGGGGGATATTCACCCCTCCACTTT
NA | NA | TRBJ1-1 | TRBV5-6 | CASSLGDWGTEAFF | TGTGCCAGCAGCTTGGGAGATTGGGGCACTGAAGCTTTCTTT
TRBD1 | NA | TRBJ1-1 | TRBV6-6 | CASSGSDRGNTEAFF | TGTGCCAGCAGTGGATCTGACAGGGGAAACACTGAAGCTTTCTTT